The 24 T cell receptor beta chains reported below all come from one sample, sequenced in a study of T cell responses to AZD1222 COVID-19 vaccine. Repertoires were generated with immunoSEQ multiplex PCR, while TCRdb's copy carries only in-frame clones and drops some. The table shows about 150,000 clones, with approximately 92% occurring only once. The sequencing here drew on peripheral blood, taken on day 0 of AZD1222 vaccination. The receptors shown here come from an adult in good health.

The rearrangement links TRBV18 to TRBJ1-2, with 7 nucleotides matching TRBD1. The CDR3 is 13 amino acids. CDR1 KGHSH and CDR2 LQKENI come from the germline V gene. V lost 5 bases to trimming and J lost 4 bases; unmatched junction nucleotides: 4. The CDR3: CASSSRDSYGYTF. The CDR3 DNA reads TGTGCCAGCTCAAGCCGGGACAGCTATGGCTACACCTTC.

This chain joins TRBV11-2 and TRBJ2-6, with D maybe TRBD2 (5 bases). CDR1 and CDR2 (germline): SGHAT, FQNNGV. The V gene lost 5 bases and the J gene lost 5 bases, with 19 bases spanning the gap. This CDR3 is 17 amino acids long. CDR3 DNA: TGTGCCAGCAGCGTCCGGGAAATAGGCTCGCGGGCCAACGTCCTGACTTTC. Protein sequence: CASSVREIGSRANVLTF.

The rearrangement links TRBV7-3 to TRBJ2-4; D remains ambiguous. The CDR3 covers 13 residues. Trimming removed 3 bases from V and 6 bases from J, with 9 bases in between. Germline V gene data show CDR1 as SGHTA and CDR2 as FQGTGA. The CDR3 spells CASSFDIGNIQYF. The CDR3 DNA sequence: TGTGCCAGCAGCTTCGACATTGGAAACATTCAGTACTTC.

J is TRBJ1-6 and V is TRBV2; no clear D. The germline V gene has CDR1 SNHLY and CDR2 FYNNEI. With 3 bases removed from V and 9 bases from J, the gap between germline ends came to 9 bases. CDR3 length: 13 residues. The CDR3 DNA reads TGTGCCAGCAGTGATAGTGGCAGTTCACCCCTCCACTTT. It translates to CASSDSGSSPLHF.

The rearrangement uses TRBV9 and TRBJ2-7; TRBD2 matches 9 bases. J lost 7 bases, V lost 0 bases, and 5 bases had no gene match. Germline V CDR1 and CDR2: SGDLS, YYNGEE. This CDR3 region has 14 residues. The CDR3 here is CASSVGSGGYEQYF. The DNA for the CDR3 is TGTGCCAGCAGCGTAGGTAGCGGGGGTTATGAGCAGTACTTC.

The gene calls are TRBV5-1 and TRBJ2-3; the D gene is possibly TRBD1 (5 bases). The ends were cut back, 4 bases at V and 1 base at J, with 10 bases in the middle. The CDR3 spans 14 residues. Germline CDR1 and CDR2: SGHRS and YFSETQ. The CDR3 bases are TGCGCCAGCAGCCCCGACAGACGCACAGATACGCAGTATTTT. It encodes CASSPDRRTDTQYF.

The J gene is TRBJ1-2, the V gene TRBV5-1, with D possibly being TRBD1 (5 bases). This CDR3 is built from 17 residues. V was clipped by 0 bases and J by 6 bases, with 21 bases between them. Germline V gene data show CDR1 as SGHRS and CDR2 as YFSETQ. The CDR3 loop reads CASSLARSSPGFDGYTF. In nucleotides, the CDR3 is TGCGCCAGCAGCTTGGCCCGCTCATCACCAGGGTTCGATGGCTACACCTTC.

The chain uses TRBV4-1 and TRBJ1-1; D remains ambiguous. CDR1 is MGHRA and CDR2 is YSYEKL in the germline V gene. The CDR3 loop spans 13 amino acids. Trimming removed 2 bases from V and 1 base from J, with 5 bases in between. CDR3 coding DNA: TGCGCCAGCAGCCAACGGGGGAACACTGAAGCTTTCTTT. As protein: CASSQRGNTEAFF.

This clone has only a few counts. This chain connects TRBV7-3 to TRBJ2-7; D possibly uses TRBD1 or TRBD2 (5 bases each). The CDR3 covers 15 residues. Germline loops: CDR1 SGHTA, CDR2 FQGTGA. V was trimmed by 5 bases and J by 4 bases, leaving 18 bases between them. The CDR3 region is CASSNQIRDGYEQYF. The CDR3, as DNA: TGTGCCAGCAGCAATCAAATCCGGGACGGTTACGAGCAGTACTTC.

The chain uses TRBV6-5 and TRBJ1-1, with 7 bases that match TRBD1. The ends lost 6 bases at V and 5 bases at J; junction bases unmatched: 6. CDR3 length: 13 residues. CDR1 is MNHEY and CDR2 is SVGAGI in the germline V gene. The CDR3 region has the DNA TGTGCCAGCAGACCAGGGGGTCGAACTGAAGCTTTCTTT. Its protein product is CASRPGGRTEAFF.

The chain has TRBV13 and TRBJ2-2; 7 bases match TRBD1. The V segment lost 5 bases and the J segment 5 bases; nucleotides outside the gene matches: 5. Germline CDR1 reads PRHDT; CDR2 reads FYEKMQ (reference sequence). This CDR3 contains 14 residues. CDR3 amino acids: CASSPTGRTGELFF. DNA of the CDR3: TGTGCCAGCAGCCCGACAGGGCGGACCGGGGAGCTGTTTTTT.

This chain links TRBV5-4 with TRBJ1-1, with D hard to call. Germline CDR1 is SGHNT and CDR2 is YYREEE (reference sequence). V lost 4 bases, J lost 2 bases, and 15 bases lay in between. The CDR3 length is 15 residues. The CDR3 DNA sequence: TGTGCCAGCAGCGGTTGGACGGGCAGTAACACTGAAGCTTTCTTT. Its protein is CASSGWTGSNTEAFF.

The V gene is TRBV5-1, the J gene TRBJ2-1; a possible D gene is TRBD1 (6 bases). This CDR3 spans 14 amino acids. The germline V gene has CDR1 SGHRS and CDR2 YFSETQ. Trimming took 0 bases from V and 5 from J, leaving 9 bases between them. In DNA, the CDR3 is TGCGCCAGCAGCTTGGGGTCAGGGGACAATGAGCAGTTCTTC. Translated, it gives CASSLGSGDNEQFF.

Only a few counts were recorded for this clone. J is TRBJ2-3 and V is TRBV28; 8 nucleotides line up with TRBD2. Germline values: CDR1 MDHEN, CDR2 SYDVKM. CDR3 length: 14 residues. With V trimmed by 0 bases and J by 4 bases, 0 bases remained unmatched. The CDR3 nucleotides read TGTGCCAGCAGTTTATGGCGGGGGGCAGATACGCAGTATTTT. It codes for CASSLWRGADTQYF.

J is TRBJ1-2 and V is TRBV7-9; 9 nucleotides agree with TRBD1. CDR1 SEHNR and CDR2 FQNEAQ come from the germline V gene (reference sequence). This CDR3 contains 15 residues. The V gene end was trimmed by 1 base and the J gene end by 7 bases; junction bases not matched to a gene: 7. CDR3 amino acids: CASSLGTGAEGGYTF. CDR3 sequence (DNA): TGTGCCAGCAGCTTAGGGACAGGGGCGGAAGGTGGCTACACCTTC.

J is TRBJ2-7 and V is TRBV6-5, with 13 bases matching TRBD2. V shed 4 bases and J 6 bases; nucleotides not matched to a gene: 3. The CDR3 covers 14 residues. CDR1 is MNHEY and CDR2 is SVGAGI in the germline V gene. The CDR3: CASSWTSGGSEQYV. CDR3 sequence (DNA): TGTGCCAGCAGTTGGACTAGCGGGGGTAGCGAGCAGTACGTC.

The CDR3 spells CASSQEGFSPLHF. In nucleotides, the CDR3 is TGCGCCAGCAGCCAAGAGGGGTTTTCACCCCTCCACTTT. V and J are TRBV4-3 and TRBJ1-6; no firm D call. Trimming shortened V by 0 bases and J by 9 bases, and 6 bases separated the two germline ends. The CDR3 totals 13 residues. Per the germline V gene, CDR1 is LGHNA and CDR2 is YSLEER.

The CDR3 reads CASSYSYNEQFF. CDR3 coding DNA: TGTGCCAGCAGTTACTCCTACAATGAGCAGTTCTTC. This chain links TRBV5-5 with TRBJ2-1; D gene ambiguous. Germline CDR1 SGHKS, CDR2 YYEKEE (reference sequence). V dropped 5 bases and J dropped 0 bases, with 3 bases sitting between them. The length of the CDR3 is 12 residues. Based on the CDR3 plus reference TRBV5-5 and TRBJ2-1, the full variable domain is DAGVTQSPTHLIKTRGQQVTLRCSPISGHKSVSWYQQVLGQGPQFIFQYYEKEERGRGNFPDRFSARQFPNYSSELNVNALLLGDSALYLCASSYSYNEQFFGPGTRLTVL.

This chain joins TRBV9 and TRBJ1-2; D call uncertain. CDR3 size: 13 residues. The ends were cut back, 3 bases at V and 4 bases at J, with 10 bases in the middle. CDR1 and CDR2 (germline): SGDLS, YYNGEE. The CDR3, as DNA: TGTGCCAGCAGCGCCCCCGATATCTATGGCTACACCTTC. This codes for CASSAPDIYGYTF.

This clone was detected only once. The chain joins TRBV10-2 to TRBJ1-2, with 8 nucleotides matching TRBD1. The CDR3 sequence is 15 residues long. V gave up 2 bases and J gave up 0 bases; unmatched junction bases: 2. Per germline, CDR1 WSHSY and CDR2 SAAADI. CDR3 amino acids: CASSEDRGANYGYTF. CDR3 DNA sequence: TGCGCCAGCAGTGAGGACAGGGGTGCTAACTATGGCTACACCTTC.

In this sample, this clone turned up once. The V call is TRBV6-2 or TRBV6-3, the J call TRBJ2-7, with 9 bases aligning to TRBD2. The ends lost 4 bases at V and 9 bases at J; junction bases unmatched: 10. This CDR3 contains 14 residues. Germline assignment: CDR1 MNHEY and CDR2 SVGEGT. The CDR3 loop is CASSWEASGAVQYF. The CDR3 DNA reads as TGTGCCAGCAGTTGGGAGGCTAGCGGGGCAGTGCAGTACTTC.

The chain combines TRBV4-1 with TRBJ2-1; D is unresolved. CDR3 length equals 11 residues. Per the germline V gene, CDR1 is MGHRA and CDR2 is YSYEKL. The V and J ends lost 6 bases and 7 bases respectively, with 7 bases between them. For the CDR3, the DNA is TGCGCCAGCAGAGGTGGGAATGAGCAGTTCTTC. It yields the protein CASRGGNEQFF.

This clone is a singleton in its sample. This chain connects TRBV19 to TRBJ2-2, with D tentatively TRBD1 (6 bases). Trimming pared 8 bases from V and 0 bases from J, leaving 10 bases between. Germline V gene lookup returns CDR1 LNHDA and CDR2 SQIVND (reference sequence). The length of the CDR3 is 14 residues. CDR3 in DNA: TGTGCCAGTCAGGACAGCGCGAACACCGGGGAGCTGTTTTTT. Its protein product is CASQDSANTGELFF.

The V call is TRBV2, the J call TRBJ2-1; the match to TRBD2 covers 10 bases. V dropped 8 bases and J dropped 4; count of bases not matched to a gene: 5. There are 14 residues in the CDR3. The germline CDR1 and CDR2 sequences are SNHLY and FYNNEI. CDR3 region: CASARTSGYNEQFF. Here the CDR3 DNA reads TGTGCCAGCGCTAGGACTAGCGGTTACAATGAGCAGTTCTTC.